This record covers a single T cell receptor beta chain. The data are from a study of Ad26.COV2.S vaccination and SARS-CoV-2 variants. As to treatment: roughly 20 received Ad26.COV2.S at low or high dose, single or two shots; about five received placebo; per-sample allocation not given. Each sample was drawn 63 days after the first injection (of vaccine or placebo). The CDR3 loop spans 15 amino acids. Germline values: CDR1 MDHEN, CDR2 SYDVKM. V was pared by 5 bases and J by 3 bases, with 8 bases of the junction left unmatched. Profiling relied on immunoSEQ multiplex PCR, and the TCRdb table lists in-frame clones only, not all of them. This sample has 300,000 to 400,000 clones, with approximately 90% found just once.

This TCR was sampled from a person aged 18 to 65 who received the Ad26.COV2.S COVID-19 vaccine or a placebo. The chain has TRBV28 and TRBJ2-3; 7 positions agree with TRBD1. Sequenced material: peripheral blood, taken in a trial of Ad26.COV2.S vaccine versus placebo. DNA for the CDR3: TGTGCCAGCAGTACGCAGGGGGTAGTGACAGATACGCAGTATTTT. This translates into CASSTQGVVTDTQYF.